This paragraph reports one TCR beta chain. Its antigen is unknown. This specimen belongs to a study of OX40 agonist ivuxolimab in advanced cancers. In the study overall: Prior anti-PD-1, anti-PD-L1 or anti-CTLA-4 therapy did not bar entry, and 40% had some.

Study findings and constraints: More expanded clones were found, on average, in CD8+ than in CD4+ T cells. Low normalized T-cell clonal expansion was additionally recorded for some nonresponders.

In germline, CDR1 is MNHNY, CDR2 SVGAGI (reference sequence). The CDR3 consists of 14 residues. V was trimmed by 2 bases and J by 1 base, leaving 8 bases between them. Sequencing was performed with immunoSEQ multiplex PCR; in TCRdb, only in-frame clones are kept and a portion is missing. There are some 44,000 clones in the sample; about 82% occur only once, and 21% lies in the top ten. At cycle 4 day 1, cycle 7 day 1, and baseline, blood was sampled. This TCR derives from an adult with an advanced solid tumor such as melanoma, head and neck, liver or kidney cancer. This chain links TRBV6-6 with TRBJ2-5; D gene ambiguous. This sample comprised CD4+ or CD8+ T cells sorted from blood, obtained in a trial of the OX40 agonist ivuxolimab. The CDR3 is CASSYVGSQETQYF. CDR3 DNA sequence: TGTGCCAGCAGTTACGTGGGCAGCCAAGAGACCCAGTACTTC.